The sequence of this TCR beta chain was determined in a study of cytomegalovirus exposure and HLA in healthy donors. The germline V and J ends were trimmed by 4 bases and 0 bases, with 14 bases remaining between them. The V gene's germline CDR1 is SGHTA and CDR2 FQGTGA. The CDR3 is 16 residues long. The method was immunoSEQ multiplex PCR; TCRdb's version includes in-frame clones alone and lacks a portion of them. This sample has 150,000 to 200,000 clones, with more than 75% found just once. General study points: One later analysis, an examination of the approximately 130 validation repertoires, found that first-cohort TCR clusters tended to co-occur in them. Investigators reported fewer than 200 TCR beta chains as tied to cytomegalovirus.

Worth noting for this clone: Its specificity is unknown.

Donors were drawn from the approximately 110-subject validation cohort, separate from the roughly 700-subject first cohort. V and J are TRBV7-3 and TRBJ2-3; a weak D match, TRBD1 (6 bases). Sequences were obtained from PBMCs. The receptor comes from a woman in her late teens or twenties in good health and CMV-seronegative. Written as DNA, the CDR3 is TGTGCCAGCAGCTCCCGACAGGACCCTAGCACAGATACGCAGTATTTT. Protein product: CASSSRQDPSTDTQYF.